Shown below are 31 T cell receptor beta chains from a single sample sequenced in a study of blood T cell repertoires in COVID-19. Sequenced by immunoSEQ multiplex PCR; TCRdb stores in-frame clones only, minus some. Found here are some 150,000 clones, 70% to 90% of them singletons; the top ten hold roughly 2.7%. Sequenced input: peripheral blood. These receptors were collected from a human donor with acute or convalescent COVID-19. The donor label of this sample is uncertain.

The chain recombines TRBV10-3 with TRBJ2-5; perhaps TRBD2 as D (7 bases). The CDR3 totals 14 residues. V was shortened by 8 bases and J by 5 bases, with 18 bases between the two germline ends. Germline values: CDR1 ENHRY, CDR2 SYGVKD. The CDR3 loop is CAIGGLEGGETQYF. The DNA for the CDR3 is TGTGCCATCGGCGGACTAGAGGGGGGGGAGACCCAGTACTTC.

V usage is TRBV27 and J usage is TRBJ1-2, with 7 positions matching TRBD1. Germline assignment: CDR1 MNHEY and CDR2 SMNVEV (reference sequence). The ends lost 6 bases at V and 2 bases at J; junction bases unmatched: 3. There are 13 residues in the CDR3. DNA of the CDR3: TGTGCCAGCAGGCAACAGGGGAACTATGGCTACACCTTC. Translation: CASRQQGNYGYTF.

This chain joins TRBV24-1 and TRBJ2-7, with 9 bases matching TRBD1. The germline V gene has CDR1 KGHDR and CDR2 SFDVKD. CDR3 length equals 16 residues. V gave up 9 bases and J gave up 0 bases; unmatched junction bases: 11. CDR3 protein: CATARDRAPLSYEQYF. The DNA for the CDR3 is TGTGCCACCGCGAGGGACAGGGCTCCCCTCTCCTACGAGCAGTACTTC.

V and J are TRBV7-3 and TRBJ2-3, with no clear D. With 4 bases removed from V and 4 bases from J, the gap between germline ends came to 15 bases. Germline-derived CDR1 and CDR2 are SGHTA and FQGTGA. There are 15 residues in the CDR3. CDR3 nucleotides: TGTGCCAGCAGCTCCGCAAGTTTGGGCGCAGATACGCAGTATTTT. It yields the protein CASSSASLGADTQYF.

The rearrangement uses TRBV19 and TRBJ1-2; D might be TRBD1 (5 bases). Germline assignment: CDR1 LNHDA and CDR2 SQIVND (reference sequence). The CDR3 sequence is 14 residues long. V was pared by 6 bases and J by 2 bases, with 13 bases between. CDR3: CASRGTFVNYGYTF. Written as DNA, the CDR3 is TGTGCCAGTAGAGGGACTTTCGTCAACTATGGCTACACCTTC.

This sequence joins TRBV5-1 and TRBJ1-2; D is ambiguous. V lost 6 bases to trimming and J lost 2 bases, with 11 bases between them. The CDR3 is 13 residues long. CDR1 is SGHRS, CDR2 YFSETQ, per germline. CDR3 region: CASTLMGNYGYTF. DNA for the CDR3: TGCGCCAGCACCCTGATGGGCAACTATGGCTACACCTTC.

This clone was counted a single time. The genes are TRBV10-1 and TRBJ2-7; D call uncertain. CDR1 WNHNN and CDR2 SYGVQD come from the germline V gene (reference sequence). This CDR3 has 13 amino acids. Trimming took 4 bases from V and 5 from J, leaving 12 bases between them. CDR3 DNA: TGCGCCAGCAGTGGGCAGCCGAGCGACGAGCAGTACTTC. Translating gives CASSGQPSDEQYF.

The V call is TRBV6-5, the J call TRBJ2-5, with D perhaps TRBD2 (6 bases). V was pared by 8 bases and J by 0 bases, with 7 bases between. Germline CDR1 reads MNHEY; CDR2 reads SVGAGI. This CDR3 is 12 amino acids long. CDR3 region: CASGDYQETQYF. CDR3 in DNA: TGTGCCAGCGGGGACTACCAAGAGACCCAGTACTTC.

The V and J genes are TRBV5-6 and TRBJ2-1; TRBD1 agrees at 8 bases. After removal of 4 bases from V and 6 bases from J, the junction contained 9 bases not matched to a gene. The V gene's germline CDR1 is SGHDT and CDR2 YYEEEE. The CDR3 extends over 15 amino acids. The CDR3 sequence: CASSATGERPNEQFF. CDR3 coding DNA: TGTGCCAGCAGCGCGACAGGGGAAAGACCCAATGAGCAGTTCTTC. The complete variable domain, with remaining parts taken from reference TRBV5-6 and TRBJ2-1, reads DAGVTQSPTHLIKTRGQQVTLRCSPKSGHDTVSWYQQALGQGPQFIFQYYEEEERQRGNFPDRFSGHQFPNYSSELNVNALLLGDSALYLCASSATGERPNEQFFGPGTRLTVL.

CDR3 region: CASSSWAGRVSGRNTGELFF. CDR3 nucleotide sequence: TGTGCCAGCAGCTCTTGGGCAGGGAGGGTATCGGGGCGGAACACCGGGGAGCTGTTTTTT. The chain uses TRBV7-3 and TRBJ2-2; TRBD2 matches at 7 bases. CDR1 is SGHTA, CDR2 FQGTGA, per germline. J lost 1 base, V lost 4 bases, and 18 bases had no gene match. There are 20 residues in the CDR3.

To note about this clone: Germline is not matched at one junction end, which may reflect a read error. The rearrangement uses TRBV28 and TRBJ2-7; D call uncertain. The CDR3 consists of 12 residues. The germline V gene has CDR1 MDHEN and CDR2 SYDVKM. The CDR3 DNA sequence: TGTGCCAGCAGTGTAACTACGAGCAGTACGAACTTC. It translates to CASSVTTSSTNF.

The genes are TRBV6-1 and TRBJ1-6; 8 bases agree with TRBD1. The CDR3 spans 17 residues. Germline CDR1 is MNHNS and CDR2 is SASEGT. V gave up 3 bases and J gave up 0 bases; unmatched junction bases: 4. The CDR3 loop reads CASSETQGASYNSPLHF. CDR3 in DNA: TGTGCCAGCAGTGAGACCCAGGGGGCCTCCTATAATTCACCCCTCCACTTT.

Only a few counts were recorded for this clone. The J gene is TRBJ1-1, the V gene TRBV27; D possibly corresponds to TRBD1 (6 bases). From germline, CDR1 is MNHEY and CDR2 SMNVEV (reference sequence). This CDR3 has 13 amino acids. The ends were cut back, 5 bases at V and 5 bases at J, with 12 bases in the middle. The chain's CDR3 is CASSPQGITEAFF. CDR3 bases: TGTGCCAGCAGTCCACAGGGAATTACTGAAGCTTTCTTT.

This clone occurred once. This rearrangement joins TRBV5-6 to TRBJ2-2; possibly TRBD1 for D (6 bases). This CDR3 has 16 residues. Germline lookup yields CDR1 SGHDT and CDR2 YYEEEE. Deletions cut 5 bases from V and 1 base from J, with 15 bases between. The CDR3 region has the DNA TGTGCCAGCAGACTCATTGACAGGAGGAACACCGGGGAGCTGTTTTTT. Amino acids: CASRLIDRRNTGELFF.

V is TRBV19 and J is TRBJ1-2; 12 bases line up with TRBD1. CDR3 size: 16 residues. The V gene end was trimmed by 6 bases and the J gene end by 5 bases; junction bases not matched to a gene: 10. Germline V gene data show CDR1 as LNHDA and CDR2 as SQIVND (reference sequence). CDR3 in amino acids: CASSPGQGAQDYGYTF. CDR3 in DNA: TGTGCCAGTAGCCCGGGACAGGGGGCGCAGGATTATGGCTACACCTTC.

This chain connects TRBV2 to TRBJ2-7; possible D gene TRBD2, 5 bases. This CDR3 is 13 amino acids long. V shed 6 bases and J shed 5 bases, with 14 bases lying between them. Germline V gene sequence: CDR1 SNHLY, CDR2 FYNNEI. In nucleotides, the CDR3 is TGTGCCAGCAGATCGACGGGATTTGACGAGCAGTACTTC. Translation: CASRSTGFDEQYF.

This rearrangement joins TRBV9 to TRBJ1-2; 7 bases are shared with TRBD1. The CDR3 totals 17 residues. V lost 4 bases, J lost 2 bases, and 14 bases stayed unmatched. CDR1 and CDR2 (germline): SGDLS, YYNGEE. This CDR3 reads CASSPDTGAETNYGYTF. Written as DNA, the CDR3 is TGTGCCAGCAGCCCAGATACAGGGGCTGAAACCAACTATGGCTACACCTTC.

This chain's CDR3 is CASSPGETQYF. CDR3 coding DNA: TGTGCCAGTAGCCCCGGAGAGACCCAGTACTTC. This rearrangement joins TRBV19 to TRBJ2-5, with unresolved D. CDR3 length: 11 amino acids. V lost 6 bases and J lost 4, with 6 bases in between. Germline V gene data show CDR1 as LNHDA and CDR2 as SQIVND (reference sequence).

This chain links TRBV6-6 with TRBJ2-7, with 7 nucleotides matching TRBD2. V lost 0 bases to trimming and J lost 1 base; unmatched junction nucleotides: 6. Germline V gene data show CDR1 as MNHNY and CDR2 as SVGAGI (reference sequence). The CDR3 has 16 amino acids. This CDR3 is CASSYSVGGRSYEQYV. CDR3 nucleotide sequence: TGTGCCAGCAGTTACTCGGTGGGCGGGAGATCCTACGAGCAGTACGTC.

The gene calls are TRBV30 and TRBJ1-1; 8 bases fit TRBD1. Germline CDR1 GTSNPN, CDR2 SVGIG (reference sequence). V gave up 7 bases and J gave up 11 bases; unmatched junction bases: 9. The CDR3 is made up of 11 amino acids. The CDR3 reads CAFARDRLAFF. The CDR3 DNA reads as TGTGCCTTCGCCCGGGACAGGTTGGCTTTCTTT.

The chain carries TRBV4-2 and TRBJ1-5, with 8 bases that match TRBD1. The germline V gene has CDR1 LGHNA and CDR2 YNFKEQ. V lost 0 bases, J lost 5 bases, and 3 bases stayed unmatched. The CDR3 covers 15 residues. The CDR3 DNA reads TGTGCCAGCAGCCAAGATCCAGGGGGCGATCAGCCCCAGCATTTT. It translates to CASSQDPGGDQPQHF.

In this sample, this clone turned up a few times. The chain uses TRBV4-1 and TRBJ1-1; D perhaps matches TRBD1 (6 bases). Germline V gives CDR1 MGHRA, CDR2 YSYEKL. The V and J ends lost 1 base and 7 bases respectively, with 13 bases between them. CDR3 size: 14 residues. This chain's CDR3 is CASSQGVWDNEAFF. Here the CDR3 DNA reads TGCGCCAGCAGCCAAGGCGTATGGGACAATGAAGCTTTCTTT.

The chain has TRBV28 and TRBJ1-2; weak D call: TRBD1 (6 bases). Trimming cost V 6 bases and J 7 bases, with 12 bases left between them. There are 12 residues in the CDR3. Germline V gene sequence: CDR1 MDHEN, CDR2 SYDVKM. This CDR3 reads CASRDRRGGYTF. The CDR3 bases are TGTGCCAGCAGGGACAGACGAGGTGGCTACACCTTC.

In its sample, this clone was seen once. CDR3 DNA sequence: TGTGCCAGCAGTTTACCGACAGGCGCAGCACCCCTCCACTTT. Amino acid sequence: CASSLPTGAAPLHF. The V call is TRBV28, the J call TRBJ1-6, with D perhaps matching TRBD1 (6 bases). Germline V gene lookup returns CDR1 MDHEN and CDR2 SYDVKM. The CDR3 spans 14 residues. The V and J ends lost 2 bases and 11 bases respectively, with 13 bases between them.

The J gene is TRBJ1-1, the V gene TRBV19, with 8 bases lining up with TRBD1. Unmatched junction bases numbered 9, after V lost 10 bases and J lost 5 bases. This CDR3 is 13 amino acids long. Germline V gene lookup returns CDR1 LNHDA and CDR2 SQIVND (reference sequence). The CDR3, as DNA: TGTGCCACCGGACAGGGCGTGTATACTGAAGCTTTCTTT. This codes for CATGQGVYTEAFF.

This sequence joins TRBV18 and TRBJ2-3; 9 bases agree with TRBD1. The CDR3 consists of 15 residues. Unmatched junction bases numbered 9, after V lost 6 bases and J lost 5 bases. Germline CDR1 is KGHSH and CDR2 is LQKENI. The CDR3 DNA is TGTGCCAGCTCCCCTCCGGGACAGGGTGGAGATACGCAGTATTTT. Encoded protein: CASSPPGQGGDTQYF.

The rearrangement uses TRBV7-3 and TRBJ2-1; D may be TRBD2 (5 bases). CDR1 and CDR2 (germline): SGHTA, FQGTGA. The V and J ends lost 4 bases and 6 bases respectively, with 13 bases between them. The CDR3 is 14 residues long. Here the CDR3 DNA reads TGTGCCAGCAGCTCCTTCGGACTCACCAATGAGCAGTTCTTC. Its protein product is CASSSFGLTNEQFF.

This clone was recorded a few times. This rearrangement joins TRBV28 to TRBJ2-2; 8 positions match TRBD2. CDR1 is MDHEN, CDR2 SYDVKM, per germline. Trimming cost V 6 bases and J 1 base; bases outside gene matches: 4. The CDR3 is made up of 15 amino acids. CDR3 amino acids: CASRRGGLNTGELFF. CDR3 nucleotides: TGTGCCAGCAGACGGGGGGGCTTGAACACCGGGGAGCTGTTTTTT.

This chain uses TRBV13 with TRBJ1-3; no firm D call. The CDR3 runs 14 residues. CDR1 and CDR2 from the germline V gene are PRHDT and FYEKMQ (reference sequence). Trimming removed 6 bases from V and 0 bases from J, with 9 bases in between. The CDR3 reads CASRPEASGNTIYF. The CDR3 DNA reads TGTGCCAGCAGGCCCGAAGCCTCTGGAAACACCATATATTTT.

The V call is TRBV7-2, the J call TRBJ2-1; possible D gene TRBD2, 6 bases. CDR1 is SGHTA and CDR2 is FQGNSA in the germline V gene. Deletions cut 2 bases from V and 4 bases from J, with 12 bases between. The CDR3 has 15 residues. The CDR3 here is CASSLKAGGYNEQFF. CDR3 DNA sequence: TGTGCCAGCAGCTTAAAAGCTGGGGGGTACAATGAGCAGTTCTTC.

This clone occurred once. This chain connects TRBV9 to TRBJ2-2; the match to TRBD2 covers 11 bases. J lost 7 bases, V lost 3 bases, and 5 bases had no gene match. Germline lookup yields CDR1 SGDLS and CDR2 YYNGEE. This CDR3 has 15 amino acids. In DNA, the CDR3 is TGTGCCAGCAGCGCTAGCGGGAGGAGGGGCGGGGAGCTGTTTTTT. It codes for CASSASGRRGGELFF. The full variable domain, in which reference TRBV9 and TRBJ2-2 provide the parts outside the CDR3, is DSGVTQTPKHLITATGQRVTLRCSPRSGDLSVYWYQQSLDQGLQFLIQYYNGEERAKGNILERFSAQQFPDLHSELNLSSLELGDSALYFCASSASGRRGGELFFGEGSRLTVL.